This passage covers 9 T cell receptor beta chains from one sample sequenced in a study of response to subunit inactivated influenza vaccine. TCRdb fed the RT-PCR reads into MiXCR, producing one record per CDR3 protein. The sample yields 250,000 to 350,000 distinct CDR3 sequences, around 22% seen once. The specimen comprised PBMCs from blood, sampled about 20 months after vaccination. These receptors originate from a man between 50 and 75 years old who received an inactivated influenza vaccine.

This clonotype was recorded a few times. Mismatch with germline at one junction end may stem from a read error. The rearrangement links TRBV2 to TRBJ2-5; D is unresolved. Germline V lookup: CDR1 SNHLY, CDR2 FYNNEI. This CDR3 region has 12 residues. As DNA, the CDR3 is TGTGCCAGCACGGTCAGTCAGACGGCGAGTTCGTTC. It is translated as CASTVSQTASSF.

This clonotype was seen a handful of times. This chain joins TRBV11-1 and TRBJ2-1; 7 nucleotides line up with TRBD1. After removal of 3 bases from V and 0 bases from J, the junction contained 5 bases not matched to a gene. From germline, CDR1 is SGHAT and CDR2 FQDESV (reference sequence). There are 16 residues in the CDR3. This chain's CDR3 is CASSFSGGSSYNEQFF. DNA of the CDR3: TGTGCCAGCAGCTTTTCAGGGGGAAGCTCCTACAATGAGCAGTTCTTC.

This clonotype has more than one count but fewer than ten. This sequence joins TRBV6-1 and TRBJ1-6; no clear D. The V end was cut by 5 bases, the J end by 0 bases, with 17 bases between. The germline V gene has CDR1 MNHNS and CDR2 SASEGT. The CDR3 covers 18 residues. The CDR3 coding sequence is TGTGCCAGCAGTCCACACGTCCTTTTAGACTCCTATAATTCACCCCTCCACTTT. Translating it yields CASSPHVLLDSYNSPLHF.

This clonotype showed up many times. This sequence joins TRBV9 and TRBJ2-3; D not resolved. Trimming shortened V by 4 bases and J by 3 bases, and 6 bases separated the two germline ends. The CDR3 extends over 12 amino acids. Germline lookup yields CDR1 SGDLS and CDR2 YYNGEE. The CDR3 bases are TGTGCCAGCAGCTTGATTACAGATACGCAGTATTTT. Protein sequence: CASSLITDTQYF.

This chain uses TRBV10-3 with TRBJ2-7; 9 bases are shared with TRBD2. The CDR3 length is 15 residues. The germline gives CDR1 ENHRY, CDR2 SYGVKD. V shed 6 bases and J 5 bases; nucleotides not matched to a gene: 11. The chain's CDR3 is CAISGWREGHHEQYF. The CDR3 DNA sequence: TGTGCCATCAGCGGTTGGCGGGAGGGCCATCACGAGCAGTACTTC.

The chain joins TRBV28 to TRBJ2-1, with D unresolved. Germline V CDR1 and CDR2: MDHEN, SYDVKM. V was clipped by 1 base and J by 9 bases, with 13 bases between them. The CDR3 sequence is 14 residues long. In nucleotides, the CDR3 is TGTGCCAGCAGTTTATCTGGCCGGGTTGGTGAGCAGTTCTTC. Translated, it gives CASSLSGRVGEQFF.

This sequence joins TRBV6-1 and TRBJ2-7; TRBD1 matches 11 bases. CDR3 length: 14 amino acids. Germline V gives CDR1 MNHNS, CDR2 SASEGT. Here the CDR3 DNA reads TGTTCGGCCGGACCCGGGACAGGGGGCTACGAGCAGTACTTC. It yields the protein CSAGPGTGGYEQYF.

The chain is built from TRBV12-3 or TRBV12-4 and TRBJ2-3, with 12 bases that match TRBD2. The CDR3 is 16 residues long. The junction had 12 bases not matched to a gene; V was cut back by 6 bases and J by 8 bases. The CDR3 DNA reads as TGTGCCAGCAGGCTAGCGGGGGGGCCAGCTTCTTTTACGCAGTATTTT. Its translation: CASRLAGGPASFTQYF.

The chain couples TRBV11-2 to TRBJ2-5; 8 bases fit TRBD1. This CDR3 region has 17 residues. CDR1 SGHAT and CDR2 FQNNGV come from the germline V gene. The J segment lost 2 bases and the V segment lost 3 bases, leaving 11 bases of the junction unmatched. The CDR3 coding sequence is TGTGCCAGCAGCTTTGGCGACCGCAGGGGGCGTCAAGAGACCCAGTACTTC. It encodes CASSFGDRRGRQETQYF.